The rows below give T cell receptor beta chains drawn from one sample of a study of neoadjuvant anti-PD-1 for oral cavity cancer. This table comes from immunoSEQ multiplex PCR, and its TCRdb copy is limited to in-frame clones, with some not included. Among some 29,000 clones listed, around four fifths were seen once. The specimen comprised PBMCs, sampled after nivolumab (anti-PD-1) treatment. The origin of the receptors is a person aged 35-79 years with oral cavity squamous cell carcinoma. Both conserved end residues are part of each CDR3. The D gene is left open where the match is weak. The size of a clone is reported for some rows only, either as once, few or many, or as a class for expanded clones.

CDR3aa | CDR3nt | d_gene | v_gene | abundance | j_gene
CASSPGQAGPYGYTF | TGTGCCAGCAGCCCTGGACAGGCGGGCCCCTATGGCTACACCTTC | TRBD1 | TRBV5-4 | - | TRBJ1-2
CASSFELSEQYF | TGTGCCAGCAGCTTCGAGCTTTCCGAGCAGTACTTC | - | TRBV5-4 | - | TRBJ2-7
CASSQDRVGLDEQFF | TGTGCCAGCAGCCAAGACAGGGTAGGCCTCGATGAGCAGTTCTTC | TRBD1 | TRBV5-8 | - | TRBJ2-1
CAWNLLGGSGANVLTF | TGTGCCTGGAACCTGCTGGGAGGCAGTGGGGCCAACGTCCTGACTTTC | - | TRBV30 | - | TRBJ2-6
CAITRDHPGELFF | TGTGCCATCACCAGGGACCATCCCGGGGAGCTGTTTTTT | - | TRBV10-3 | - | TRBJ2-2
CASSYDRVGELFF | TGTGCCAGCAGCTACGACAGGGTTGGGGAGCTGTTTTTT | TRBD1 | TRBV11-2 | - | TRBJ2-2
CASSLTSGGPGSPGELFF | TGTGCCAGCAGCCTAACTAGCGGGGGGCCCGGGAGCCCCGGGGAGCTGTTTTTT | TRBD2 | TRBV11-2 | - | TRBJ2-2
CASSVDSNYGYTF | TGTGCCAGCAGCGTAGACAGTAACTATGGCTACACCTTC | - | TRBV9 | few | TRBJ1-2
CASSQDRALGATNEKLFF | TGCGCCAGCAGCCAAGATAGGGCGTTGGGGGCGACTAATGAAAAACTGTTTTTT | - | TRBV4-3 | once | TRBJ1-4
CASSQELGPPYEQYF | TGTGCCAGCAGCCAAGAGCTAGGCCCTCCCTACGAGCAGTACTTC | - | TRBV4-2 | - | TRBJ2-7
CASRIDRVGGNEQFF | TGTGCCAGCAGAATAGACAGGGTGGGCGGAAATGAGCAGTTCTTC | TRBD1 | TRBV6-1 | - | TRBJ2-1
CASSYGTWDGYTF | TGTGCCAGCAGTTACGGGACCTGGGATGGCTACACCTTC | - | TRBV6-5 | - | TRBJ1-2
CASGRQANTGELFF | TGTGCCAGCGGTAGGCAGGCTAACACCGGGGAGCTGTTTTTT | - | TRBV7-9 | - | TRBJ2-2
CGSLSDRDRGRTEAFF | TGTGGCTCCCTTTCAGACCGGGACAGGGGTCGCACTGAAGCTTTCTTT | TRBD1 | TRBV19 | few | TRBJ1-1
CASSQVGGYGYTF | TGCGCCAGCAGCCAAGTTGGAGGGTATGGCTACACCTTC | - | TRBV4-1 | - | TRBJ1-2
CSVATGGAADTQYF | TGCAGCGTTGCGACGGGCGGGGCGGCAGATACGCAGTATTTT | - | TRBV29-1 | few | TRBJ2-3
CASSSGQLSNQPQHF | TGTGCCAGCAGTTCGGGACAGCTTAGCAATCAGCCCCAGCATTTT | TRBD1 | TRBV6-6 | - | TRBJ1-5
CASSLSGGGWAGNQPQHF | TGTGCCAGCAGTTTATCTGGGGGGGGTTGGGCAGGCAATCAGCCCCAGCATTTT | - | TRBV27 | - | TRBJ1-5
CASSDGGGGTGELFF | TGTGCCAGCAGTGATGGGGGAGGAGGGACCGGGGAGCTGTTTTTT | - | TRBV25-1 | - | TRBJ2-2
CASSVDPDTDTQYF | TGTGCCAGCAGCGTAGATCCGGATACAGATACGCAGTATTTT | - | TRBV9 | once | TRBJ2-3
CASSQDRGEVRELFF | TGCGCCAGCAGCCAAGACCGGGGGGAGGTCCGGGAGCTGTTTTTT | TRBD2 | TRBV4-1 | few | TRBJ2-2
CASSQTGSVYGYTF | TGTGCCAGTAGCCAGACAGGGTCTGTCTATGGCTACACCTTC | TRBD1 | TRBV19 | - | TRBJ1-2
CASSPTGGLGDEQYF | TGTGCCAGCAGCCCTACAGGGGGGCTAGGCGACGAGCAGTACTTC | TRBD1 | TRBV6-5 | once | TRBJ2-7
CASSRRTDSNSPLHF | TGTGCCAGCAGCCGAAGGACAGATTCGAATTCACCCCTCCACTTT | - | TRBV11-2 | few | TRBJ1-6
CASSQDSDGSLTSGNTIYF | TGCGCCAGCAGCCAAGATTCGGACGGATCCCTTACTTCTGGAAACACCATATATTTT | - | TRBV4-1 | - | TRBJ1-3
CASSFTGGAVGYTF | TGTGCCAGCAGCTTTACAGGGGGCGCGGTTGGCTACACCTTC | TRBD1 | TRBV7-9 | - | TRBJ1-2
CASSWASGGAKEQFF | TGTGCCAGCAGCTGGGCTAGCGGGGGGGCGAAGGAGCAGTTCTTC | TRBD2 | TRBV7-2 | - | TRBJ2-1
CASSPTIRTGSEQYF | TGTGCCAGCAGCCCGACAATAAGGACAGGGTCCGAGCAGTACTTC | TRBD1 | TRBV7-9 | - | TRBJ2-7
CASSQDPGVPYEQYF | TGTGCCAGCAGCCAAGACCCGGGGGTTCCCTACGAGCAGTACTTC | - | TRBV4-2 | - | TRBJ2-7
CASKGGSVQPGELFF | TGTGCCTCAAAGGGGGGGAGCGTGCAGCCCGGGGAGCTGTTTTTT | - | TRBV19 | - | TRBJ2-2
CASSLASPLEAFF | TGTGCCAGCAGCTTAGCGTCCCCACTCGAGGCTTTCTTT | - | TRBV7-9 | - | TRBJ1-1
CASSFGRGYQETQYF | TGTGCCAGCAGTTTTGGTAGGGGTTACCAAGAGACCCAGTACTTC | - | TRBV28 | - | TRBJ2-5
CASREHRGFADTQYF | TGTGCCAGCAGAGAGCACAGGGGCTTCGCAGATACGCAGTATTTT | TRBD1 | TRBV13 | once | TRBJ2-3
CASSVRDSQETQYF | TGTGCCAGCAGCGTACGGGACTCCCAAGAGACCCAGTACTTC | - | TRBV9 | - | TRBJ2-5
CASSQDGPPSNTEAFF | TGCGCCAGCAGCCAAGATGGCCCCCCATCGAACACTGAAGCTTTCTTT | - | TRBV4-3 | - | TRBJ1-1
CATSRPSGAGANVLTF | TGTGCCACCAGCAGACCCTCGGGGGCTGGGGCCAACGTCCTGACTTTC | - | TRBV15 | - | TRBJ2-6
CASSPLAGSTDTQYF | TGTGCCAGCTCACCACTAGCGGGAAGCACAGATACGCAGTATTTT | TRBD2 | TRBV18 | - | TRBJ2-3
CASSPGNYYEQYF | TGTGCCAGCAGCCCTGGGAACTACTACGAGCAGTACTTC | - | TRBV5-8 | few | TRBJ2-7
CASSQGRGLDTF | TGTGCCAGCAGCCAGGGAAGGGGGCTGGACACCTTC | TRBD1 | TRBV13 | - | TRBJ1-2
CASSPTEGLTNEKLFF | TGCGCCAGCAGCCCAACCGAGGGGCTAACTAATGAAAAACTGTTTTTT | - | TRBV4-3 | - | TRBJ1-4
CASSGSGGLETQYF | TGTGCCAGCAGTGGTTCAGGGGGCCTGGAGACCCAGTACTTC | TRBD1 | TRBV6-1 | - | TRBJ2-5
CASSPERANTGELFF | TGTGCCAGTAGTCCTGAAAGGGCAAACACCGGGGAGCTGTTTTTT | - | TRBV19 | - | TRBJ2-2
CASSPGTSGFYNEQFF | TGCGCCAGCAGCCCGGGGACTAGCGGGTTTTACAATGAGCAGTTCTTC | TRBD2 | TRBV4-3 | - | TRBJ2-1
CASSEHQGAPNTEAFF | TGTGCCAGCAGTGAACATCAGGGGGCGCCGAACACTGAAGCTTTCTTT | TRBD1 | TRBV6-1 | - | TRBJ1-1
CASSLEVTANEKLFF | TGTGCCAGCAGCTTAGAAGTTACAGCTAATGAAAAACTGTTTTTT | - | TRBV7-2 | few | TRBJ1-4
CSLGVNEKLFF | TGCAGTTTAGGGGTTAATGAAAAACTGTTTTTT | - | TRBV20-1 | - | TRBJ1-4
CASSMRQTQETQYF | TGTGCCAGTAGTATGCGGCAGACCCAAGAGACCCAGTACTTC | - | TRBV19 | - | TRBJ2-5
CASSRGLAGTGELFF | TGTGCCAGCAGCCGGGGGTTAGCGGGCACCGGGGAGCTGTTTTTT | TRBD2 | TRBV11-2 | - | TRBJ2-2
CASSPSGTSGDEQFF | TGTGCCAGCAGCCCCTCCGGGACTAGTGGCGATGAGCAGTTCTTC | TRBD2 | TRBV9 | - | TRBJ2-1
CACPGHSSDTQYF | TGTGCCTGTCCGGGACACTCTTCAGATACGCAGTATTTT | - | TRBV30 | - | TRBJ2-3
CASSLARDRVTNYGYTF | TGTGCCAGCAGCTTAGCCCGGGACAGGGTTACGAACTATGGCTACACCTTC | TRBD1 | TRBV5-6 | few | TRBJ1-2
CASSQDSGRQHYGYTF | TGCGCCAGCAGCCAAGATTCGGGGCGACAGCACTATGGCTACACCTTC | - | TRBV4-3 | - | TRBJ1-2
CASSLSWGTEAFF | TGTGCCAGCAGTTTAAGCTGGGGCACTGAAGCTTTCTTT | - | TRBV28 | once | TRBJ1-1
CASNQTSGNTIYF | TGTGCCAGCAACCAAACCTCTGGAAACACCATATATTTT | - | TRBV7-8 | - | TRBJ1-3
CASSLRNTEAFF | TGTGCCAGCAGCTTAAGAAACACTGAAGCTTTCTTT | - | TRBV11-2 | - | TRBJ1-1